A single sample is the source of the 29 T cell receptor beta chains below, sequenced in a study of T cells in Graves' hyperthyroidism and ophthalmopathy. The source material, RNA transcripts, was used to amplify TCR beta CDR3 regions. Primed by the HTBI set, a first-round RT-PCR was run on the TCR CDR3. Each CDR3 protein gets one entry after TCRdb re-called the multiplex PCR reads with MiXCR. The table shows around 500,000 distinct CDR3 sequences, with 11% to 15% occurring only once. The material sequenced was blood. These receptors all come from a woman between 40 and 55 years old with Graves' hyperthyroidism.

The CDR3 DNA sequence: TGTGCCAGCACCCCCGGGGCGGGGACGGGCAATGAGCAGTTCTTC. It yields the protein CASTPGAGTGNEQFF. This sequence joins TRBV7-3 and TRBJ2-1; D might be TRBD2 (6 bases). The ends were cut back, 7 bases at V and 6 bases at J, with 19 bases in the middle. Germline CDR1 and CDR2: SGHTA and FQGTGA. There are 15 residues in the CDR3.

This clonotype was counted between two and nine times. The chain is built from TRBV12-3 or TRBV12-4 and TRBJ1-6, with D perhaps TRBD1 (5 bases). CDR3 size: 14 residues. The ends were cut back, 6 bases at V and 7 bases at J, with 13 bases in the middle. CDR3 DNA: TGTGCCAGCAGGCCGGGACCGATCAATTCACCCCTCCACTTT. It is translated as CASRPGPINSPLHF.

Many counts were recorded for this clonotype. The chain carries TRBV20-1 and TRBJ2-1; D gene ambiguous. Germline CDR1 DFQATT, CDR2 SNEGSKA (reference sequence). The CDR3 length is 15 residues. The V end was cut by 3 bases, the J end by 0 bases, with 12 bases between. The CDR3 DNA reads as TGCAGTGCTAGGCACGAACGGAGCTCCTACAATGAGCAGTTCTTC. It encodes CSARHERSSYNEQFF.

About this clonotype itself: One end of the junction varies from germline; a read error may be responsible. This chain uses TRBV28 with TRBJ2-5; 10 bases agree with TRBD2. Germline V lookup: CDR1 MDHEN, CDR2 SYDVKM. The CDR3 runs 16 residues. CDR3: CAGRFKREGGRETQYF. CDR3 nucleotides: TGTGCCGGCAGATTTAAGCGGGAGGGGGGACGAGAGACCCAGTACTTC.

This clonotype showed up many times. This chain joins TRBV28 and TRBJ2-3; 8 bases align to TRBD1. The V gene's germline CDR1 is MDHEN and CDR2 SYDVKM. CDR3 size: 13 residues. Trimming cost V 8 bases and J 2 bases; bases outside gene matches: 3. The CDR3 loop reads CASRDRLTDTQYF. Written as DNA, the CDR3 is TGTGCCAGCCGGGACAGGCTCACAGATACGCAGTATTTT.

The V call is TRBV29-1, the J call TRBJ2-7; 7 bases are a match to TRBD1. J gave up 1 base and V 7 bases, and 4 bases lay outside the gene matches. The CDR3 covers 12 residues. The germline CDR1 and CDR2 sequences are SQVTM and ANQGSEA. CDR3 loop: CSGRQGSYEQYF. CDR3 nucleotide sequence: TGCAGCGGGCGACAGGGATCCTACGAGCAGTACTTC.

This clonotype was detected a few times. The J gene is TRBJ2-7, the V gene TRBV5-8, with a weak D call TRBD1 (7 bases). Trimming cost V 0 bases and J 5 bases, with 21 bases left between them. Germline CDR1 is SGHTS and CDR2 is YDEGEE. The CDR3 loop spans 17 amino acids. Here the CDR3 reads CASSLDPGGGAGNEQYF. The DNA for the CDR3 is TGTGCCAGCAGCTTGGACCCTGGAGGGGGCGCGGGCAACGAGCAGTACTTC.

This clonotype was recorded many times. The V and J genes are TRBV19 and TRBJ1-1, with D unclear. The CDR3 consists of 15 residues. Germline values: CDR1 LNHDA, CDR2 SQIVND (reference sequence). Trimming removed 5 bases at V and 5 bases at J, with 18 bases between. This CDR3 is CASSLRRGGETEAFF. CDR3 nucleotides: TGTGCCAGTAGTCTCAGGCGGGGAGGCGAAACTGAAGCTTTCTTT. Full variable domain (outside the CDR3, taken from reference TRBV19 and TRBJ1-1): DGGITQSPKYLFRKEGQNVTLSCEQNLNHDAMYWYRQDPGQGLRLIYYSQIVNDFQKGDIAEGYSVSREKKESFPLTVTSAQKNPTAFYLCASSLRRGGETEAFFGQGTRLTVV.

Many counts were recorded for this clonotype. The chain employs TRBV20-1 and TRBJ2-5; D unresolved. The CDR3 covers 13 residues. Deletions cut 6 bases from V and 0 bases from J, with 11 bases between. In germline, CDR1 is DFQATT, CDR2 SNEGSKA (reference sequence). The CDR3: CSAQDSNQETQYF. CDR3 in DNA: TGCAGTGCGCAAGACTCCAACCAAGAGACCCAGTACTTC.

This clonotype was seen ten or more times. The CDR3 nucleotides are TGTGCCAGCAGCCATCCTAGTACTCACAACGACAATGAGCAGTTCTTC. This encodes CASSHPSTHNDNEQFF. The rearrangement uses TRBV3-1 and TRBJ2-1; D not certain. The germline V gene encodes CDR1 LGHDT and CDR2 YNNKEL (reference sequence). V was cut by 3 bases and J by 5 bases, with 17 bases left in between. The CDR3 is 16 residues long.

This clonotype has at least ten counts. The J gene is TRBJ1-2, the V gene TRBV19, with 7 bases that match TRBD1. The CDR3 sequence is 16 residues long. Germline V gene lookup returns CDR1 LNHDA and CDR2 SQIVND (reference sequence). J gave up 0 bases and V 4 bases, and 8 bases lay outside the gene matches. CDR3 in amino acids: CASSRTGDGANYGYTF. CDR3 nucleotides: TGTGCCAGTAGTAGGACAGGAGATGGAGCTAACTATGGCTACACCTTC.

The genes are TRBV20-1 and TRBJ2-3; TRBD2 aligns across 10 bases. This CDR3 is built from 15 residues. The J segment lost 4 bases and the V segment lost 5 bases, leaving 9 bases of the junction unmatched. From germline, CDR1 is DFQATT and CDR2 SNEGSKA (reference sequence). The chain's CDR3 is CSAQLAGWPPDTQYF. CDR3 DNA sequence: TGCAGTGCTCAACTAGCGGGATGGCCGCCAGATACGCAGTATTTT.

Concerning this clonotype: Sequence at one end of the junction differs from germline and may be a read error. The chain couples TRBV2 to TRBJ2-4; TRBD2 agrees at 9 bases. The V gene's germline CDR1 is SNHLY and CDR2 FYNNEI. The CDR3 has 14 amino acids. This chain's CDR3 is CASGEAGGGGVQYF. CDR3 in DNA: TGTGCCAGCGGTGAGGCGGGGGGCGGGGGGGTTCAGTACTTC.

This clonotype was observed many times. This chain connects TRBV7-8 to TRBJ2-7, with TRBD1 matching over 9 bases. The V segment lost 5 bases and the J segment 4 bases; nucleotides outside the gene matches: 9. CDR3 length: 15 amino acids. Germline CDR1 is SGHVS and CDR2 is FQNEAQ. CDR3 DNA: TGTGCCAGCAGCCTAAGGACAGGGGAAGGGTACGAGCAGTACTTC. This translates into CASSLRTGEGYEQYF.

The chain couples TRBV14 to TRBJ2-3; either TRBD1 or TRBD2 may fit D (5 bases each). Germline-derived CDR1 and CDR2 are SGHDN and FVKESK. The CDR3 length is 16 residues. The ends were cut back, 0 bases at V and 2 bases at J, with 12 bases in the middle. CDR3 nucleotide sequence: TGTGCCAGCAGCCAAGATAGCAGGGACCCCACAGATACGCAGTATTTT. Protein sequence: CASSQDSRDPTDTQYF.

This clonotype was observed at least ten times. The chain joins TRBV14 to TRBJ2-1, with 12 bases lining up with TRBD2. The ends lost 8 bases at V and 3 bases at J; junction bases unmatched: 2. Germline-derived CDR1 and CDR2 are SGHDN and FVKESK. The CDR3 loop spans 14 amino acids. This CDR3 reads CASGTSGYYNEQFF. CDR3 in DNA: TGTGCCAGCGGGACTAGCGGGTACTACAATGAGCAGTTCTTC.

The gene calls are TRBV28 and TRBJ2-3; 11 bases map to TRBD2. The CDR3 totals 17 residues. Trimming removed 7 bases from V and 1 base from J; junction bases left unmatched: 10. Germline V CDR1 and CDR2: MDHEN, SYDVKM. The CDR3 nucleotides are TGTGCCAGCACTCTAGCGGGAGGCCCACTGGGCACAGATACGCAGTATTTT. Its protein is CASTLAGGPLGTDTQYF.

This clonotype occurred a few times. The chain uses TRBV28 and TRBJ1-5, with TRBD1 matching over 7 bases. J was trimmed by 2 bases and V by 9 bases; bases with no gene match: 7. CDR1 and CDR2 (germline): MDHEN, SYDVKM. CDR3 length: 14 amino acids. This CDR3 reads CASNRGVGNQPQHF. In DNA, the CDR3 is TGTGCCAGTAACAGGGGAGTCGGCAATCAGCCCCAGCATTTT.

The V and J genes are TRBV19 and TRBJ2-7; TRBD2 matches at 10 bases. CDR1 is LNHDA and CDR2 is SQIVND in the germline V gene (reference sequence). The CDR3 is 16 amino acids. V lost 3 bases and J lost 4; bases outside the gene matches: 9. The CDR3 bases are TGTGCCAGTAGTATGTATGCTAGCGGGAGTCTTTACGAGCAGTACTTC. Encoded protein: CASSMYASGSLYEQYF.

The table lists this clonotype with a few counts. This chain links TRBV12-3 or TRBV12-4 with TRBJ2-5; unclear D gene. The CDR3 has 15 residues. V lost 5 bases and J lost 1, with 14 bases in between. The CDR3 DNA follows: TGTGCCAGCAGTCCACGACCGTCCCCCCAAGAGACCCAGTACTTC. Amino acids: CASSPRPSPQETQYF.

The chain is built from TRBV12-3 or TRBV12-4 and TRBJ1-1; D not certain. CDR3 length equals 13 residues. The V end was cut by 5 bases, the J end by 4 bases, with 11 bases between. The CDR3 coding sequence is TGTGCCAGCAGTCAGGTCTCAATCACTGAAGCTTTCTTT. This codes for CASSQVSITEAFF.

The table lists this clonotype with a few counts. CDR3 protein: CATSRDNVEGLAGGINEQFF. The DNA of the CDR3 is TGTGCCACCAGCAGAGATAACGTCGAAGGACTAGCGGGAGGGATAAATGAGCAGTTCTTC. V gene TRBV15 combines with J gene TRBJ2-1; 15 positions agree with TRBD2. This CDR3 has 20 amino acids. Germline V gene data show CDR1 as LNHNV and CDR2 as YYDKDF (reference sequence). Trimming took 0 bases from V and 7 from J; bases not matched to a gene: 13. Full variable domain (missing parts from reference TRBV15 and TRBJ2-1): DAMVIQNPRYQVTQFGKPVTLSCSQTLNHNVMYWYQQKSSQAPKLLFHYYDKDFNNEADTPDNFQSRRPNTSFCFLDIRSPGLGDTAMYLCATSRDNVEGLAGGINEQFFGPGTRLTVL.

This clonotype was counted many times. This chain connects TRBV28 to TRBJ1-1; D is undetermined. Germline CDR1 reads MDHEN; CDR2 reads SYDVKM. Trimming cost V 1 base and J 7 bases, with 10 bases left between them. The CDR3 is 13 residues long. DNA of the CDR3: TGTGCCAGCAGTTTATCTTCGGGAGATGAAGCTTTCTTT. Protein product: CASSLSSGDEAFF.

This clonotype showed up many times. The rearrangement links TRBV6-1 to TRBJ1-1, with 8 bases fitting TRBD1. The junction had 5 bases not matched to a gene; V was cut back by 6 bases and J by 2 bases. Germline CDR1 is MNHNS and CDR2 is SASEGT. The CDR3 is 14 residues long. The DNA for the CDR3 is TGTGCCAGCAGGGAACCAGGGGGCAACACTGAAGCTTTCTTT. This sequence encodes CASREPGGNTEAFF.

Many counts were recorded for this clonotype. This chain connects TRBV18 to TRBJ2-7, with D unclear. V was trimmed by 1 base and J by 1 base, leaving 8 bases between them. The CDR3 is made up of 14 amino acids. Per germline, CDR1 KGHSH and CDR2 LQKENI. In DNA, the CDR3 is TGTGCCAGCTCACCACGTCCAGATTCCTACGAGCAGTACTTC. As protein: CASSPRPDSYEQYF.

This clonotype was seen at least ten times. The chain links TRBV28 to TRBJ2-1; the D gene is possibly TRBD1 (5 bases). The V end was cut by 5 bases, the J end by 7 bases, with 9 bases between. Germline-derived CDR1 and CDR2 are MDHEN and SYDVKM. The CDR3 is 12 residues long. CDR3 amino acids: CASSLRVNEQFF. As DNA, the CDR3 is TGTGCCAGCAGTCTCAGGGTTAATGAGCAGTTCTTC.

The chain joins TRBV5-1 to TRBJ2-3; TRBD1 is a possible D gene (5 bases). This CDR3 spans 16 amino acids. V lost 4 bases, J lost 6 bases, and 21 bases lay in between. Germline CDR1 reads SGHRS; CDR2 reads YFSETQ. CDR3 loop: CASSPEPSPGWDTQYF. The DNA of the CDR3 is TGCGCCAGCAGCCCGGAGCCTTCGCCAGGGTGGGATACGCAGTATTTT. The complete variable domain, with remaining parts taken from reference TRBV5-1 and TRBJ2-3, reads KAGVTQTPRYLIKTRGQQVTLSCSPISGHRSVSWYQQTPGQGLQFLFEYFSETQRNKGNFPGRFSGRQFSNSRSEMNVSTLELGDSALYLCASSPEPSPGWDTQYFGPGTRLTVL.

This clonotype has a count of ten or more. V gene TRBV2 combines with J gene TRBJ2-7; 8 bases fit TRBD1. The J segment lost 7 bases and the V segment lost 6 bases, leaving 14 bases of the junction unmatched. The V gene's germline CDR1 is SNHLY and CDR2 FYNNEI. The CDR3 covers 15 residues. The CDR3 spells CASRPGQGSYEEQYF. The CDR3 coding sequence is TGTGCCAGCAGACCCGGACAGGGTAGCTACGAAGAGCAGTACTTC.

This clonotype has only a few counts. V and J are TRBV10-3 and TRBJ1-2, with TRBD1 matching 10 bases. The length of the CDR3 is 14 residues. The V segment lost 7 bases and the J segment 7 bases; nucleotides outside the gene matches: 9. Germline CDR1 reads ENHRY; CDR2 reads SYGVKD. The CDR3 DNA reads TGTGCCATCAAGCCGGGACAGGGGTTATCTGGCTACACCTTC. Encoded protein: CAIKPGQGLSGYTF.